What follows describes a single TCR beta chain. The sample comes from a study of blood T cell repertoires in COVID-19. Study details: The United States, Italy and Spain were the sources of the acute and convalescent COVID-19 samples. The analysed material was cDNA or gDNA that came from T cells, B-cell-depleted T cells, or PBMCs.

How the authors handled the data: Using reference gene primer amplification, nucleated cell counts were estimated. This table comes from immunoSEQ multiplex PCR, and its TCRdb copy is limited to in-frame clones, with some not included. V, J and clone size derive from that table, while D and trimming were established from the DNA sequence. The sample contains 50,000 to 70,000 clones, about 86% of which appear only once. There are 15 residues in the CDR3. Germline loops: CDR1 MNHEY, CDR2 SVGAGI. Trimming pared 9 bases from V and 2 bases from J, leaving 18 bases between. Specimen: peripheral blood. The clonotype comes from a man in his fifties with active COVID-19. The rearrangement links TRBV6-5 to TRBJ2-3; the D gene is possibly TRBD2 (5 bases). CDR3 DNA: TGTGCCAGTACTACCTCGACGGGAAACACAGATACGCAGTATTTT. Its translation: CASTTSTGNTDTQYF.